The 3 T cell receptor beta chains reported below all come from one sample, sequenced in a study of monozygotic twins with cystic fibrosis. Sequencing used immunoSEQ multiplex PCR; TCRdb keeps in-frame clones, though not all of them. The sample has about 20,000 clones; around nine tenths are singletons. Specimen: blood. The receptors were gathered from a woman in her 30s with cystic fibrosis.

The chain employs TRBV5-6 and TRBJ2-7; possible D gene TRBD1, 6 bases. V was cut by 4 bases and J by 6 bases, with 17 bases left in between. In germline, CDR1 is SGHDT, CDR2 YYEEEE. The CDR3 extends over 14 amino acids. CDR3: CASSLVGGLVEQYF. As DNA, the CDR3 is TGTGCCAGCAGCCTGGTTGGGGGCCTGGTCGAGCAGTACTTC.

This rearrangement joins TRBV19 to TRBJ1-1; D gene uncertain. The CDR3 extends over 14 amino acids. V dropped 7 bases and J dropped 7 bases, with 19 bases sitting between them. Germline V lookup: CDR1 LNHDA, CDR2 SQIVND (reference sequence). CDR3 in amino acids: CASTPWERGGEAFF. CDR3 bases: TGTGCCAGTACCCCGTGGGAGCGAGGCGGTGAAGCTTTCTTT.

The J gene is TRBJ2-2, the V gene TRBV5-1; D unresolved. CDR3 length: 12 residues. Trimming removed 0 bases at V and 7 bases at J, with 4 bases between. In germline, CDR1 is SGHRS, CDR2 YFSETQ. For the CDR3, the DNA is TGCGCCAGCAGCTTGGTTGGCGGGGAGCTGTTTTTT. Encoded protein: CASSLVGGELFF.